A single sample gave rise to the 20 T cell receptor beta chains below, sequenced in a study of blood T cell repertoires in COVID-19. Data came from immunoSEQ multiplex PCR; TCRdb stores just in-frame clones and leaves some out. Of fewer than 250,000 clones listed, approximately 80% are singletons. Sequenced input: peripheral blood. Receptors were obtained from a woman older than 75 with COVID-19, enrolled during active disease.

The sample holds one count of this clone. The chain uses TRBV6-5 and TRBJ2-5, with 12 bases that match TRBD1. The germline V gene encodes CDR1 MNHEY and CDR2 SVGAGI. This CDR3 has 15 amino acids. Germline trimming cut 6 bases from V and 6 bases from J; bases unmatched to any gene: 8. In nucleotides, the CDR3 is TGTGCCAGCAGAGCGGGGACAGGGGGCTCTCAGACCCAGTACTTC. Encoded protein: CASRAGTGGSQTQYF.

This sequence joins TRBV18 and TRBJ1-4; 7 bases line up with TRBD1. The germline V gene encodes CDR1 KGHSH and CDR2 LQKENI. CDR3 size: 16 residues. V shed 1 base and J 3 bases; nucleotides not matched to a gene: 5. CDR3: CASSPLRTGSNEKLFF. The DNA for the CDR3 is TGTGCCAGCTCACCACTAAGGACAGGATCTAATGAAAAACTGTTTTTT. The whole variable domain, remainder taken from reference TRBV18 and TRBJ1-4, is NAGVMQNPRHLVRRRGQEARLRCSPMKGHSHVYWYRQLPEEGLKFMVYLQKENIIDESGMPKERFSAEFPKEGPSILRIQQVVRGDSAAYFCASSPLRTGSNEKLFFGSGTQLSVL.

This sequence joins TRBV11-2 and TRBJ2-5; 13 bases align to TRBD2. J was trimmed by 4 bases and V by 6 bases; bases with no gene match: 8. The germline V gene has CDR1 SGHAT and CDR2 FQNNGV. This CDR3 spans 16 amino acids. CDR3 loop: CASRVTSGGRRETQYF. The CDR3, as DNA: TGTGCCAGCAGGGTGACTAGCGGGGGGCGTAGAGAGACCCAGTACTTC.

The rearrangement uses TRBV3-1 (or the pseudogene TRBV3-2) and TRBJ1-2; no firm D call. V was cut by 1 base and J by 5 bases, with 11 bases left in between. The CDR3 is 14 amino acids. Germline V lookup: CDR1 LGHDT, CDR2 YNNKEL (reference sequence). The DNA for the CDR3 is TGTGCCAGCAGCCAAGCGGCAGGAATTTATGGCTACACCTTC. Protein sequence: CASSQAAGIYGYTF.

The V and J genes are TRBV5-5 and TRBJ1-2, with D perhaps matching TRBD1 (6 bases). The germline gives CDR1 SGHKS, CDR2 YYEKEE (reference sequence). V was cut by 7 bases and J by 4 bases, with 17 bases left in between. This CDR3 region has 14 residues. The CDR3 sequence: CASQSVGAIYGYTF. CDR3 sequence (DNA): TGTGCCAGCCAGTCCGTGGGGGCAATCTATGGCTACACCTTC.

The rearrangement joins TRBV10-2 to TRBJ2-1, with a weak D call TRBD2 (7 bases). CDR1 and CDR2 (germline): WSHSY, SAAADI. Trimming removed 0 bases at V and 4 bases at J, with 16 bases between. The CDR3 sequence is 17 residues long. CDR3 DNA: TGCGCCAGCAGTGAGTCGAAAAGGGGGGGCTTATACAATGAGCAGTTCTTC. This translates into CASSESKRGGLYNEQFF.

The chain carries TRBV11-2 and TRBJ1-1; D not resolved. V lost 3 bases to trimming and J lost 6 bases, with 8 bases between them. There are 12 residues in the CDR3. Germline V gives CDR1 SGHAT, CDR2 FQNNGV. As DNA, the CDR3 is TGTGCCAGCAGCTTTCGGGTCTCTGAAGCTTTCTTT. It is translated as CASSFRVSEAFF.

This clone was seen a handful of times. CDR3 amino acids: CASSGGQPNTGELFF. For the CDR3, the DNA is TGTGCCAGCAGCGGGGGACAGCCGAACACCGGGGAGCTGTTTTTT. The chain couples TRBV9 to TRBJ2-2; 7 bases fit TRBD1. The CDR3 contains 15 residues. Looked up from germline, CDR1 is SGDLS and CDR2 is YYNGEE. The V segment lost 3 bases and the J segment 0 bases; nucleotides outside the gene matches: 2.

This clone appeared a few times. The chain has TRBV6-6 and TRBJ2-7; the match to TRBD2 covers 7 bases. Germline V lookup: CDR1 MNHNY, CDR2 SVGAGI (reference sequence). The CDR3 is 13 residues long. The J segment lost 7 bases and the V segment lost 0 bases, leaving 3 bases of the junction unmatched. The CDR3 nucleotides read TGTGCCAGCAGTTACTCAGCGGGGTTTGAGCAGTACGTC. Residues: CASSYSAGFEQYV.

The J gene is TRBJ2-6, the V gene TRBV7-2; the D gene is possibly TRBD1 (6 bases). This CDR3 region has 17 residues. Germline loops: CDR1 SGHTA, CDR2 FQGNSA. V was clipped by 2 bases and J by 0 bases, with 11 bases between them. CDR3 sequence: CASSLWGLGSGANVLTF. For the CDR3, the DNA is TGTGCCAGCAGCTTATGGGGGCTGGGCTCTGGGGCCAACGTCCTGACTTTC.

The chain couples TRBV2 to TRBJ1-1; a weak D match, TRBD1 (5 bases). The CDR3 length is 12 residues. With 7 bases removed from V and 1 base from J, the gap between germline ends came to 7 bases. The germline V gene encodes CDR1 SNHLY and CDR2 FYNNEI. The CDR3 reads CASIRGNTEAFF. The DNA of the CDR3 is TGTGCCAGCATAAGGGGGAACACTGAAGCTTTCTTT.

This clone was observed a few times. This chain connects TRBV5-1 to TRBJ2-5; TRBD1 aligns across 8 bases. CDR3 length: 15 amino acids. Germline loops: CDR1 SGHRS, CDR2 YFSETQ. V was pared by 4 bases and J by 5 bases, with 10 bases of the junction left unmatched. This CDR3 reads CASSNGQGERETQYF. The CDR3 bases are TGCGCCAGCAGCAATGGACAGGGCGAGAGGGAGACCCAGTACTTC. Complete variable domain (other parts from reference TRBV5-1 and TRBJ2-5): KAGVTQTPRYLIKTRGQQVTLSCSPISGHRSVSWYQQTPGQGLQFLFEYFSETQRNKGNFPGRFSGRQFSNSRSEMNVSTLELGDSALYLCASSNGQGERETQYFGPGTRLLVL.

The genes are TRBV6-5 and TRBJ1-2; 7 nucleotides line up with TRBD1. Trimming took 11 bases from V and 0 from J; bases not matched to a gene: 12. Germline CDR1 reads MNHEY; CDR2 reads SVGAGI. This CDR3 contains 15 residues. CDR3 in amino acids: CAGSGTVDANYGYTF. As DNA, the CDR3 is TGTGCCGGATCAGGGACAGTCGACGCTAACTATGGCTACACCTTC.

The CDR3 coding sequence is TGTGCCAGCAGTTCTCCAAAACAGGGGGCGGTTGGGAAACTGTTTTTT. Protein: CASSSPKQGAVGKLFF. V usage is TRBV28 and J usage is TRBJ1-4; TRBD1 agrees at 9 bases. Unmatched junction bases numbered 14, after V lost 4 bases and J lost 11 bases. This CDR3 comprises 16 residues. CDR1 is MDHEN, CDR2 SYDVKM, per germline. Using reference TRBV28 and TRBJ1-4 for the parts outside the CDR3, the full variable domain is DVKVTQSSRYLVKRTGEKVFLECVQDMDHENMFWYRQDPGLGLRLIYFSYDVKMKEKGDIPEGYSVSREKKERFSLILESASTNQTSMYLCASSSPKQGAVGKLFFGSGTQLSVL.

This sequence joins TRBV5-6 and TRBJ2-5, with 9 bases lining up with TRBD1. The CDR3 sequence is 14 residues long. The trim removed 0 bases at V and 5 bases at J, leaving 2 bases unmatched. Germline CDR1 is SGHDT and CDR2 is YYEEEE. The CDR3: CASSLAGQGETQYF. The CDR3 DNA follows: TGTGCCAGCAGCTTGGCCGGACAGGGGGAGACCCAGTACTTC.

The genes are TRBV7-9 and TRBJ1-1, with 8 bases fitting TRBD1. The CDR3 has 14 amino acids. The germline V gene has CDR1 SEHNR and CDR2 FQNEAQ (reference sequence). V trimming: 7 bases; J trimming: 5 bases; junction bases outside the gene matches: 9. The CDR3 sequence: CASKLPGGRTEAFF. The CDR3, as DNA: TGTGCCAGCAAATTGCCAGGGGGCAGGACTGAAGCTTTCTTT.

This clone has a single count. The chain employs TRBV7-9 and TRBJ1-1, with 7 bases lining up with TRBD1. The germline CDR1 and CDR2 sequences are SEHNR and FQNEAQ (reference sequence). The CDR3 runs to 13 residues. J lost 1 base, V lost 6 bases, and 2 bases had no gene match. CDR3 in amino acids: CASRGQPNTEAFF. DNA for the CDR3: TGTGCCAGCAGGGGACAGCCGAACACTGAAGCTTTCTTT.

This clone was counted a few times. V usage is TRBV5-1 and J usage is TRBJ2-2; 11 bases map to TRBD1. Germline CDR1 and CDR2: SGHRS and YFSETQ. The CDR3 spans 15 residues. With 0 bases clipped from V and 7 bases from J, the junction kept 2 bases outside the gene matches. The CDR3 coding sequence is TGCGCCAGCAGCTTGGGGACAGGGGGCTTCGGGGAGCTGTTTTTT. Its translation is CASSLGTGGFGELFF.

The chain has TRBV7-2 and TRBJ1-1, with D maybe TRBD1 (6 bases). The germline gives CDR1 SGHTA, CDR2 FQGNSA. The CDR3 covers 14 residues. The ends were cut back, 5 bases at V and 1 base at J, with 11 bases in the middle. The CDR3 DNA sequence: TGTGCCAGCAGCCTCCGGACAGCGAACACTGAAGCTTTCTTT. Amino acids: CASSLRTANTEAFF.

The chain couples TRBV30 to TRBJ1-2; no reliable D call. This CDR3 contains 16 residues. V gave up 3 bases and J gave up 7 bases, with 24 bases separating them. Germline-derived CDR1 and CDR2 are GTSNPN and SVGIG (reference sequence). Here the CDR3 reads CAWRGGLRVGVLGYTF. CDR3 nucleotide sequence: TGTGCCTGGAGGGGCGGGTTACGCGTCGGGGTCCTTGGCTACACCTTC.